The 6 T cell receptor beta chains below come from one sample, sequenced in a study of blood T cell repertoires in COVID-19. Produced via immunoSEQ multiplex PCR; TCRdb's table is partial and in-frame only. The repertoire holds around 87,000 clones, with about 80% as singletons. Material: peripheral blood. The receptors stem from a human donor in a cohort sampled during active COVID-19.

V and J are TRBV15 and TRBJ2-1; TRBD2 aligns across 8 bases. The junction had 12 bases not matched to a gene; V was cut back by 3 bases and J by 11 bases. There are 15 residues in the CDR3. Per the germline V gene, CDR1 is LNHNV and CDR2 is YYDKDF (reference sequence). The CDR3 sequence is CATSRGLSGDGKQFF. For the CDR3, the DNA is TGTGCCACCAGCAGGGGGCTTAGCGGGGATGGGAAGCAGTTCTTC.

This chain links TRBV7-9 with TRBJ2-7; TRBD2 aligns across 7 bases. The CDR3 is made up of 13 amino acids. The V gene's germline CDR1 is SEHNR and CDR2 FQNEAQ (reference sequence). V gave up 5 bases and J gave up 5 bases; unmatched junction bases: 6. DNA for the CDR3: TGTGCCAGCAGCGCGACACGGGGGGACGAGCAGTACTTC. It is translated as CASSATRGDEQYF.

This clone turned up a few times. The chain recombines TRBV12-3 or TRBV12-4 with TRBJ1-1; D unresolved. The CDR3 spans 13 residues. V lost 5 bases, J lost 7 bases, and 14 bases lay in between. The CDR3 is CASSNPPGNEAFF. The CDR3 DNA reads TGTGCCAGCAGTAATCCTCCCGGTAATGAAGCTTTCTTT.

The chain combines TRBV2 with TRBJ1-1; D is ambiguous. The CDR3 totals 13 residues. Germline V gene sequence: CDR1 SNHLY, CDR2 FYNNEI. The ends were cut back, 3 bases at V and 2 bases at J, with 7 bases in the middle. In nucleotides, the CDR3 is TGTGCCAGCAGTGAGAGGAGAAACACTGAAGCTTTCTTT. It specifies CASSERRNTEAFF.

The V gene is TRBV6-5, the J gene TRBJ2-3, with D possibly TRBD2 on 6 matching bases. Germline CDR1 is MNHEY and CDR2 is SVGAGI. Trimming left V 4 bases short and J 2 bases short, with 10 bases between. This CDR3 is built from 14 residues. The CDR3 region is CASSLGTSTDTQYF. CDR3 DNA: TGTGCCAGCAGTTTAGGGACTTCCACAGATACGCAGTATTTT.

This clone was detected once. CDR3: CASSQVGSGGGQETQYF. CDR3 DNA: TGCGCCAGCAGCCAAGTTGGGAGCGGGGGAGGCCAAGAGACCCAGTACTTC. J is TRBJ2-5 and V is TRBV4-1; 8 bases are a match to TRBD2. CDR3 length equals 17 residues. V shed 1 base, J shed 1 base, and the junction held 8 bases outside the gene matches. Germline V gene data show CDR1 as MGHRA and CDR2 as YSYEKL.